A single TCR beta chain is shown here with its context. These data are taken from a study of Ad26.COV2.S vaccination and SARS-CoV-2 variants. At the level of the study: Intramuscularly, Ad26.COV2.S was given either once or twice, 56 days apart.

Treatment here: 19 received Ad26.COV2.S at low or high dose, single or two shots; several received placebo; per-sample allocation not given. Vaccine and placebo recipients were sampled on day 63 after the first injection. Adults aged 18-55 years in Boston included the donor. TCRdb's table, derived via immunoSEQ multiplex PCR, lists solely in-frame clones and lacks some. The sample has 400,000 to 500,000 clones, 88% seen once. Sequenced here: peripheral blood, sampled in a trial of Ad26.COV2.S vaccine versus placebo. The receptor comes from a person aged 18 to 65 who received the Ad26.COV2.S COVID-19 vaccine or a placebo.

The CDR3 sequence: CASSPRGARQETQYF. The CDR3 DNA reads as TGTGCCAGCAGCCCCAGGGGGGCGCGCCAAGAGACCCAGTACTTC. The chain combines TRBV11-2 with TRBJ2-5; TRBD1 is a possible D gene (7 bases). The germline gives CDR1 SGHAT, CDR2 FQNNGV. The CDR3 loop spans 15 amino acids. V lost 5 bases to trimming and J lost 1 base, with 14 bases between them.